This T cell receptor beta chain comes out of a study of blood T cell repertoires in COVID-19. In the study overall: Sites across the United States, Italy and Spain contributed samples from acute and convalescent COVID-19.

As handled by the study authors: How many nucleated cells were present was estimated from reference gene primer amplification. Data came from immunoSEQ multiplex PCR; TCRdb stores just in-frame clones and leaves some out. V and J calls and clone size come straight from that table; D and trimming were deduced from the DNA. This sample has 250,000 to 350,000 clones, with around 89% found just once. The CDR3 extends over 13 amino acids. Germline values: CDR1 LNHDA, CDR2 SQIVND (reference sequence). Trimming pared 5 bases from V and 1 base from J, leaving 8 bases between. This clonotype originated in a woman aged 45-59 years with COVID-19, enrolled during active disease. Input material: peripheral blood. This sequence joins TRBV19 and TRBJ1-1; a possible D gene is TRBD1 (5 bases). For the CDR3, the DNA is TGTGCCAGTAGTCAGGGAAGGAACACTGAAGCTTTCTTT. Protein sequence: CASSQGRNTEAFF. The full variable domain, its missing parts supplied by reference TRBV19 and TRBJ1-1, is DGGITQSPKYLFRKEGQNVTLSCEQNLNHDAMYWYRQDPGQGLRLIYYSQIVNDFQKGDIAEGYSVSREKKESFPLTVTSAQKNPTAFYLCASSQGRNTEAFFGQGTRLTVV.